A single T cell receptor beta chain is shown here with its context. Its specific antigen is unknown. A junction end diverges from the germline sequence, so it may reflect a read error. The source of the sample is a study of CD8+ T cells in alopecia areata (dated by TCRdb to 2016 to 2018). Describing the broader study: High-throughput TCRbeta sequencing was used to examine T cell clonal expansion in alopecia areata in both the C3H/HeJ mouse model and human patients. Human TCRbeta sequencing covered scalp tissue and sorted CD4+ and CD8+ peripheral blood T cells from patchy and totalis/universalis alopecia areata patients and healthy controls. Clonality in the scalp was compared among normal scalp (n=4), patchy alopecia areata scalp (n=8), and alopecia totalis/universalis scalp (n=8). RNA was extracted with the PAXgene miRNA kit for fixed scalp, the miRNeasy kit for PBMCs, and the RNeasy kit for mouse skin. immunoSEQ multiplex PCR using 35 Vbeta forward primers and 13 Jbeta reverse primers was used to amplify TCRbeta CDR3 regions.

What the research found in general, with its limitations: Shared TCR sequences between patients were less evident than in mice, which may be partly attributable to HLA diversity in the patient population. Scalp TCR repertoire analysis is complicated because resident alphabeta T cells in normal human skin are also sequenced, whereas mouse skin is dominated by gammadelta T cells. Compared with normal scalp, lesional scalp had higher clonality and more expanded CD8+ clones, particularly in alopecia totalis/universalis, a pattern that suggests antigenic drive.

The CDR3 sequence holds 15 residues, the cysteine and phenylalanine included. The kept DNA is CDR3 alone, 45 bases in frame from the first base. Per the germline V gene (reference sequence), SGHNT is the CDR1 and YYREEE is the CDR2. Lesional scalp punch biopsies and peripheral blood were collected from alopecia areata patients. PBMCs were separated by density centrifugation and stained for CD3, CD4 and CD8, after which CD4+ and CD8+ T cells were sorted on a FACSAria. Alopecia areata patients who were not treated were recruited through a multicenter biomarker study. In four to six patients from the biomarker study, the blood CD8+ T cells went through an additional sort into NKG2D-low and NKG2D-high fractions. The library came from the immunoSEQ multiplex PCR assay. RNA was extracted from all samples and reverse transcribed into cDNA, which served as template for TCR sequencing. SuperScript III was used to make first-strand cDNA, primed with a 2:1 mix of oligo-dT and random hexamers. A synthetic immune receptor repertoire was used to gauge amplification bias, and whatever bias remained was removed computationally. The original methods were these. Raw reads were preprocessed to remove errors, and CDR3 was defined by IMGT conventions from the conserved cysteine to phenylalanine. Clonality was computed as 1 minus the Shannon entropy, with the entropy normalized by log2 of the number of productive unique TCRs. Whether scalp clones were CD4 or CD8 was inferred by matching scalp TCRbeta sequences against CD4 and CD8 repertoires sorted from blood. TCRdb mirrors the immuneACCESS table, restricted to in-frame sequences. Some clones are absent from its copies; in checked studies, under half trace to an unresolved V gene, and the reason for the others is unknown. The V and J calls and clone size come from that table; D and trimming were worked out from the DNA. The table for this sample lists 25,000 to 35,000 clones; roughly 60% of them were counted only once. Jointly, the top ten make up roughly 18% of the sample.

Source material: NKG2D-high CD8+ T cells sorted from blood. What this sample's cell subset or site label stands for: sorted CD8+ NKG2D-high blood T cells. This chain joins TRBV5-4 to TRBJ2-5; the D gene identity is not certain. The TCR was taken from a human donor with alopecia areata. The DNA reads TGTGCCAGCAGCCTTATTGGTCATACTGAAGAGGCCCAGTACTTC. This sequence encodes CASSLIGHTEEAQYF.